These T cell receptor beta chains were read from a single sample in a study of blood T cell repertoires in COVID-19. TCRdb's table, derived via immunoSEQ multiplex PCR, lists solely in-frame clones and lacks some. This table has fewer than 150,000 clones, about 85% appearing once. Sample: peripheral blood. The receptors originated from an older woman with COVID-19, enrolled during active disease. The CDR3 runs from the conserved cysteine through the conserved F or W. The D gene is left open where the match is weak. Expanded clones get a size class; other rows say once, few or many, or leave the size out.

>TRBJ1-1|TRBV6-2/TRBV6-3|TRBD1|-
CASSYGPRGGTLPEAFF
TGTGCCAGCAGTTACGGGCCCAGAGGGGGCACCCTCCCTGAAGCTTTCTTT
>TRBJ1-2|TRBV12-3/TRBV12-4|-|-
CASNLLANYGYTF
TGTGCCAGCAATTTACTAGCTAACTATGGCTACACCTTC
>TRBJ2-1|TRBV5-1|TRBD2|-
CASSWGLAGVEQFF
TGCGCCAGCAGCTGGGGACTAGCGGGGGTTGAGCAGTTCTTC
>TRBJ1-4|TRBV6-2/TRBV6-3|-|once
CASSYMRANEKLFF
TGTGCCAGCAGTTACATGAGGGCTAATGAAAAACTGTTTTTT
>TRBJ1-1|TRBV19|-|-
CASSPRGGLDTEAFF
TGTGCCAGTAGTCCCCGAGGAGGGTTGGACACTGAAGCTTTCTTT
>TRBJ1-1|TRBV12-2|-|-
CASRLETRTGRREGNTEAFF
TGTGCAAGTCGCTTAGAAACACGGACAGGGAGGAGGGAAGGGAACACTGAAGCTTTCTTT
>TRBJ2-5|TRBV27|TRBD2|-
CASSLAGTVETQYF
TGTGCCAGCAGCTTAGCGGGGACTGTAGAGACCCAGTACTTC
>TRBJ1-1|TRBV2|TRBD1|-
CASLEGTVNTEAFF
TGTGCCAGCCTTGAGGGGACAGTGAACACTGAAGCTTTCTTT
>TRBJ1-3|TRBV30|TRBD1|-
CAWSVLAGGFGNTIYF
TGTGCCTGGAGTGTACTGGCAGGGGGTTTTGGAAACACCATATATTTT
>TRBJ2-7|TRBV11-1|-|-
CASSGARGVSSYEQYF
TGTGCCAGCAGCGGGGCTCGCGGGGTAAGCTCCTACGAGCAGTACTTC
>TRBJ1-4|TRBV4-1|TRBD1|-
CASSRTGPNEKLFF
TGCGCCAGCAGCCGGACAGGGCCTAATGAAAAACTGTTTTTT
>TRBJ2-7|TRBV3-1/TRBV3-2|-|few
CASSPPGHRVHEQYF
TGTGCCAGCAGCCCACCGGGACACCGTGTCCACGAGCAGTACTTC
>TRBJ1-4|TRBV10-3|-|-
CATKGGGFQEKLFF
TGTGCCACCAAGGGAGGGGGATTTCAGGAAAAACTGTTTTTT
>TRBJ1-2|TRBV7-9|TRBD1|-
CASSLYTGGGGYTF
TGTGCCAGCAGCTTATATACAGGGGGCGGTGGCTACACCTTC
>TRBJ2-5|TRBV6-5|-|once
CASSYNPGLETQYF
TGTGCCAGCAGTTACAATCCGGGGTTGGAGACCCAGTACTTC
>TRBJ1-1|TRBV2|-|-
CASSAERIDGTEAFF
TGTGCCAGCAGCGCAGAGAGGATAGATGGGACTGAAGCTTTCTTT
>TRBJ2-1|TRBV29-1|TRBD1|-
CSVVLWGQGNNNEQFF
TGCAGCGTTGTCCTCTGGGGACAGGGAAACAACAATGAGCAGTTCTTC
>TRBJ2-1|TRBV5-1|-|-
CASSKNGDEQFF
TGCGCCAGCAGCAAGAACGGGGATGAGCAGTTCTTC
>TRBJ1-2|TRBV7-9|-|once
CASSLSPGDYGYTF
TGTGCCAGCAGCTTATCCCCAGGGGACTATGGCTACACCTTC
>TRBJ2-2|TRBV6-2/TRBV6-3|-|few
CASSSGRNTGELFF
TGTGCCAGCAGTTCCGGGAGGAACACCGGGGAGCTGTTTTTT
>TRBJ2-3|TRBV19|-|-
CASTPGDSNTDTQYF
TGTGCCAGTACCCCGGGGGACTCTAACACAGATACGCAGTATTTT
>TRBJ2-6|TRBV4-1|-|-
CASSLTYRQFSGANVLTF
TGCGCCAGCAGCCTCACCTACCGACAGTTCTCTGGGGCCAACGTCCTGACTTTC
>TRBJ2-1|TRBV6-6|-|-
CASSRAEYLSSYNEQFF
TGTGCCAGCAGTCGAGCGGAATACTTAAGCTCCTACAATGAGCAGTTCTTC
>TRBJ2-7|TRBV14|-|-
CASSPTVGYEQYF
TGTGCCAGCAGCCCAACAGTGGGCTACGAGCAGTACTTC
>TRBJ2-1|TRBV7-8|-|-
CASSLVSYNEQFF
TGTGCCAGCAGCTTAGTTAGCTACAATGAGCAGTTCTTC
>TRBJ2-1|TRBV6-5|TRBD2|-
CASSYSSGGSYNEQFF
TGTGCCAGCAGTTACTCTTCGGGGGGCTCCTACAATGAGCAGTTCTTC
>TRBJ2-1|TRBV18|-|-
CASSPFDEQFF
TGTGCCAGCTCACCCTTCGATGAGCAGTTCTTC
>TRBJ2-7|TRBV11-1|-|-
CASSGSRGVSSYEQYF
TGTGCCAGCAGCGGGTCTCGCGGGGTAAGCTCCTACGAGCAGTACTTC
>TRBJ2-3|TRBV7-2|TRBD2|-
CASSLGTSADTQYF
TGTGCCAGCAGCTTGGGGACTAGCGCAGATACGCAGTATTTT
>TRBJ2-3|TRBV2|-|-
CASNSVFTDTQYF
TGTGCCAGCAACTCGGTCTTCACAGATACGCAGTATTTT
>TRBJ2-7|TRBV19|-|-
CASSPHQVSYEQYF
TGTGCCAGTAGTCCCCATCAGGTCTCCTACGAGCAGTACTTC
>TRBJ1-2|TRBV9|-|-
CASSGREGTNYGYTF
TGTGCCAGCAGCGGTAGAGAGGGCACGAACTATGGCTACACCTTC
>TRBJ1-2|TRBV7-3|TRBD1|-
CASSDRGRGYTF
TGTGCCAGCAGCGACAGGGGACGTGGCTACACCTTC
>TRBJ2-7|TRBV6-5|-|-
CASSYSRSRDYEQYF
TGTGCCAGCAGTTACTCGAGATCGAGGGACTACGAGCAGTACTTC
>TRBJ1-1|TRBV5-6|-|-
CASSLPQGGKAFF
TGTGCCAGCAGCTTACCACAGGGCGGCAAAGCTTTCTTT
>TRBJ1-2|TRBV18|TRBD1|-
CASSPNRGHGYTF
TGTGCCAGCTCACCGAACAGGGGGCATGGCTACACCTTC
>TRBJ2-7|TRBV7-8|TRBD1|-
CASSVGATGVLSYEQYF
TGTGCCAGCAGCGTAGGGGCCACAGGGGTCCTCTCCTACGAGCAGTACTTC
>TRBJ1-4|TRBV4-3|TRBD1|-
CASSQLLQGAPSLFF
TGCGCCAGCAGCCAACTACTACAGGGGGCGCCTTCCCTGTTTTTT
>TRBJ1-5|TRBV2|TRBD1|-
CASRAGTANQPQHF
TGTGCCAGCAGGGCCGGGACAGCTAATCAGCCCCAGCATTTT
>TRBJ1-4|TRBV7-9|TRBD1|-
CASSLGGQPATNEKLFF
TGTGCCAGCAGCTTAGGGGGACAGCCAGCAACTAATGAAAAACTGTTTTTT
>TRBJ2-2|TRBV5-1|TRBD2|-
CASSSNPSGGPPGELFF
TGCGCCAGCAGCTCGAATCCTAGCGGGGGGCCGCCCGGGGAGCTGTTTTTT
>TRBJ2-3|TRBV5-1|TRBD2|once
CASSSRLARSDTDTQYF
TGCGCCAGCAGCTCCCGACTAGCAAGATCCGACACAGATACGCAGTATTTT
>TRBJ1-1|TRBV24-1|-|many
CASRGRGTEAFF
TGTGCCTCCCGAGGTAGAGGAACTGAAGCTTTCTTT
>TRBJ1-6|TRBV21-1|-|-
CASRPTKDSPLHF
TGTGCCAGCAGACCGACAAAAGATTCACCCCTCCACTTT
>TRBJ1-2|TRBV6-5|TRBD1|-
CASSYSNGQDGGYTF
TGTGCCAGCAGTTACTCTAACGGACAGGACGGGGGCTACACCTTC
>TRBJ2-2|TRBV30|TRBD2|-
CAWSGTSGNPTGELFF
TGTGCCTGGAGCGGGACTAGCGGTAACCCCACCGGGGAGCTGTTTTTT
>TRBJ2-3|TRBV5-1|-|-
CASSLEQLTDTQYF
TGCGCCAGCAGCTTGGAACAGCTCACAGATACGCAGTATTTT
>TRBJ2-7|TRBV5-1|TRBD2|-
CASSPGLKISYEQYF
TGCGCCAGCAGCCCGGGACTAAAGATCTCCTACGAGCAGTACTTC
>TRBJ1-1|TRBV5-1|-|-
CASSGQQNTEAFF
TGCGCCAGCTCAGGACAGCAGAACACTGAAGCTTTCTTT
>TRBJ1-1|TRBV19|-|-
CASNGGRETEAFF
TGTGCCAGTAACGGGGGGAGGGAAACTGAAGCTTTCTTT
>TRBJ1-6|TRBV27|-|-
CASSLNPLSPLHF
TGTGCCAGCAGTTTAAATCCGCTATCACCCCTCCACTTT
>TRBJ2-7|TRBV4-3|TRBD2|-
CASSQGTSGAYEQYF
TGCGCCAGCAGCCAAGGGACTAGCGGGGCCTACGAGCAGTACTTC
>TRBJ2-7|TRBV24-1|TRBD1|-
CATSDGKGTGGLGEQYF
TGTGCCACCAGTGATGGGAAGGGTACAGGGGGCTTGGGAGAGCAGTACTTC
>TRBJ2-7|TRBV11-2|-|-
CASSPGPLLWTDYEQYF
TGTGCCAGCAGCCCTGGGCCTCTACTCTGGACTGACTACGAGCAGTACTTC
>TRBJ1-1|TRBV7-2|-|once
CASNSRGGSVQGSTEAFF
TGTGCCAGCAACTCTAGAGGGGGATCTGTACAGGGTAGCACTGAAGCTTTCTTT
>TRBJ1-5|TRBV27|-|-
CASSPGAGLNQPQHF
TGTGCCAGCAGTCCGGGAGCAGGGCTCAATCAGCCCCAGCATTTT
>TRBJ1-1|TRBV12-5|TRBD1|-
CASGLVQGTGGYLTEAFF
TGTGCTAGTGGTTTGGTACAGGGGACAGGTGGGTACCTCACTGAAGCTTTCTTT